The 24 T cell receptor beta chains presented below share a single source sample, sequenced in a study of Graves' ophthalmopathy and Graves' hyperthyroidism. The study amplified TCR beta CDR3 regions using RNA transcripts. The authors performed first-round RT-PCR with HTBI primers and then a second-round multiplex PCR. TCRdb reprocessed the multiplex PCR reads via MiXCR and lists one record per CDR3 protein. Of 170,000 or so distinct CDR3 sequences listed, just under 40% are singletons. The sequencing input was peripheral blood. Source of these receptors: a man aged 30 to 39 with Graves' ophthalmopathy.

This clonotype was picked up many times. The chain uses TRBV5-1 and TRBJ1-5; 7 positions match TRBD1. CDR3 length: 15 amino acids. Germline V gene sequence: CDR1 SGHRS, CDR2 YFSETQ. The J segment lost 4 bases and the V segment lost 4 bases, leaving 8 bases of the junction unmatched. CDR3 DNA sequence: TGCGCCAGCAGCCGAACGGGACAGCCTAATCAGCCCCAGCATTTT. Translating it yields CASSRTGQPNQPQHF.

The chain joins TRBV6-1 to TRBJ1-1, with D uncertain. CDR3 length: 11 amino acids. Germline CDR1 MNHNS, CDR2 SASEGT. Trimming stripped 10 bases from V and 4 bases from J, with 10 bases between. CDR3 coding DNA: TGTGCCACGGGCAGGAGCACTGAAGCTTTCTTT. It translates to CATGRSTEAFF.

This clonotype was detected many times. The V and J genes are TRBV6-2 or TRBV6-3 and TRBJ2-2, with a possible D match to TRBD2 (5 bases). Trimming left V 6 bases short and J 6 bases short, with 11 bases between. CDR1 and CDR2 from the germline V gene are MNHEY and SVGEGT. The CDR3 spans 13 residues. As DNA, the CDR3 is TGTGCCAGCAGAGGTCGGGGTTCCGGGGAGCTGTTTTTT. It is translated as CASRGRGSGELFF.

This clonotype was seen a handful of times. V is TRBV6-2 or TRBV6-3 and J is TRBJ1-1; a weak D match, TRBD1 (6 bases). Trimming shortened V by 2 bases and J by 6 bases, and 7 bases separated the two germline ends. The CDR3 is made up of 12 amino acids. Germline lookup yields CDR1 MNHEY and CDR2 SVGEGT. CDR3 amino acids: CASSYGGPEAFF. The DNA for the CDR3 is TGTGCCAGCAGTTACGGGGGCCCTGAAGCTTTCTTT.

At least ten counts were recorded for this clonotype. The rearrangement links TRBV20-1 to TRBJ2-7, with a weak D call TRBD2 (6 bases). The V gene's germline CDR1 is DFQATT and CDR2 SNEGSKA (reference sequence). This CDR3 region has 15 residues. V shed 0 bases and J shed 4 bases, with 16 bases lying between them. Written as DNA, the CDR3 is TGCAGTGCTAGAGATCGGGCAGGAGGGTGGTACGAGCAGTACTTC. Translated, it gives CSARDRAGGWYEQYF.

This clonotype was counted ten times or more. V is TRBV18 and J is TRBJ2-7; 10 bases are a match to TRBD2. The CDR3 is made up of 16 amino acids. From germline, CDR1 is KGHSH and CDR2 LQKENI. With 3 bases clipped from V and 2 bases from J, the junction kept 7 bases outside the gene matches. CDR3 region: CASSPRTSGGTYEQYF. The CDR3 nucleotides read TGTGCCAGCTCACCCCGGACTAGCGGAGGTACCTACGAGCAGTACTTC. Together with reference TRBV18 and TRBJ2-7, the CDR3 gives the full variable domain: NAGVMQNPRHLVRRRGQEARLRCSPMKGHSHVYWYRQLPEEGLKFMVYLQKENIIDESGMPKERFSAEFPKEGPSILRIQQVVRGDSAAYFCASSPRTSGGTYEQYFGPGTRLTVT.

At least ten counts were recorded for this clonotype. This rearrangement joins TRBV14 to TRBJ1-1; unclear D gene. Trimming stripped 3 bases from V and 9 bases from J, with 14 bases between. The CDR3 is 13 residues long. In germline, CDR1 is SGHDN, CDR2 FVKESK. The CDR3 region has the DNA TGTGCCAGCAGCCAGGGAGGGAGGGATAAAGCTTTCTTT. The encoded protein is CASSQGGRDKAFF.

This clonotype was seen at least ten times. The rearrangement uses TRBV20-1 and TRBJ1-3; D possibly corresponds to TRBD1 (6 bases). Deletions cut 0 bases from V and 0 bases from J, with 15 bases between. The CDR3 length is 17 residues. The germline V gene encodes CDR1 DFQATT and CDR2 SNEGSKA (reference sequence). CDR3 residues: CSARDLQGSTSGNTIYF. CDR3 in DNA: TGCAGTGCTAGAGATCTCCAGGGGTCCACCTCTGGAAACACCATATATTTT.

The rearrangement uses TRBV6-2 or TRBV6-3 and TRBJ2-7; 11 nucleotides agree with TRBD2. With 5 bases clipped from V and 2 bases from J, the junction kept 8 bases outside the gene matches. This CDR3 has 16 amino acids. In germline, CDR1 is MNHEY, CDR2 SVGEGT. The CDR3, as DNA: TGTGCCAGCAGTCTCGGGACTAGCGGAGCCACCTACGAGCAGTACTTC. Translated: CASSLGTSGATYEQYF.

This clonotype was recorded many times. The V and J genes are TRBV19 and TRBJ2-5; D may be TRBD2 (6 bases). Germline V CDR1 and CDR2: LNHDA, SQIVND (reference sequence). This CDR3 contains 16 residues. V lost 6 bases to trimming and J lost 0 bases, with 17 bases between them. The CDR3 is CASSPRRGANQETQYF. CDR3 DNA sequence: TGTGCCAGTAGCCCAAGGAGGGGCGCAAACCAAGAGACCCAGTACTTC. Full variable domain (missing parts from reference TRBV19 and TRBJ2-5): DGGITQSPKYLFRKEGQNVTLSCEQNLNHDAMYWYRQDPGQGLRLIYYSQIVNDFQKGDIAEGYSVSREKKESFPLTVTSAQKNPTAFYLCASSPRRGANQETQYFGPGTRLLVL.

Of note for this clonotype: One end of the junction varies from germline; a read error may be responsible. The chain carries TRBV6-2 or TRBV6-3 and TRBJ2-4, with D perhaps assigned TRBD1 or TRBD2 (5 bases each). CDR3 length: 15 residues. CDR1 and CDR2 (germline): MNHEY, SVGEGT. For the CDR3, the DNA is TGTGCCAGCAGTTACTCCCCAGGGACCAAGAACATTCAGTACTTC. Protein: CASSYSPGTKNIQYF.

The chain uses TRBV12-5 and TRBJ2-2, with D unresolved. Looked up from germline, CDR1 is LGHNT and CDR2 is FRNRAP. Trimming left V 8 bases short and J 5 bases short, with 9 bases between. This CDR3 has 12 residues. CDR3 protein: CASRLDTGELFF. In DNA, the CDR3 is TGTGCTAGTCGTCTAGATACCGGGGAGCTGTTTTTT.

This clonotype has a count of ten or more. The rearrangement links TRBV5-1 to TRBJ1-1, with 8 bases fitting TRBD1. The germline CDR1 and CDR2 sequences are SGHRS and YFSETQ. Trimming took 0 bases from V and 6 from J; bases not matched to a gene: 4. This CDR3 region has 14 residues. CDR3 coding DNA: TGCGCCAGCAGCTTGGGACAGGGGTTGGCTGAAGCTTTCTTT. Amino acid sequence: CASSLGQGLAEAFF. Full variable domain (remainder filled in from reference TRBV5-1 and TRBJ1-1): KAGVTQTPRYLIKTRGQQVTLSCSPISGHRSVSWYQQTPGQGLQFLFEYFSETQRNKGNFPGRFSGRQFSNSRSEMNVSTLELGDSALYLCASSLGQGLAEAFFGQGTRLTVV.

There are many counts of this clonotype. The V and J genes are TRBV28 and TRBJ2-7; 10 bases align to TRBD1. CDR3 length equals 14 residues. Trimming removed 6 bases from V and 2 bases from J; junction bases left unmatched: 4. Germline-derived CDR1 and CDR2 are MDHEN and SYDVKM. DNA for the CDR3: TGTGCCAGCAGCCCGGGACAGGGGCCCTACGAGCAGTACTTC. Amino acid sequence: CASSPGQGPYEQYF.

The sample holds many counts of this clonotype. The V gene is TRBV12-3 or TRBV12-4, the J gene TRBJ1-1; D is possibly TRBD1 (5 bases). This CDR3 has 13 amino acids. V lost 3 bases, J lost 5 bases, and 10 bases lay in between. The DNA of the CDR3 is TGTGCCAGCAGTTTTACGGGGGGAACTGAAGCTTTCTTT. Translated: CASSFTGGTEAFF.

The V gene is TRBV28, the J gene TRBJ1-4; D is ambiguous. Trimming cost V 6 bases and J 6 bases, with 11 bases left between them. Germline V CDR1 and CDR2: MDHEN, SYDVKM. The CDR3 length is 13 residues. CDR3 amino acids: CASSPEWDEKLFF. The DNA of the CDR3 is TGTGCCAGCAGCCCAGAATGGGATGAAAAACTGTTTTTT. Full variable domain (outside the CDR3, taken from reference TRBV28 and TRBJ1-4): DVKVTQSSRYLVKRTGEKVFLECVQDMDHENMFWYRQDPGLGLRLIYFSYDVKMKEKGDIPEGYSVSREKKERFSLILESASTNQTSMYLCASSPEWDEKLFFGSGTQLSVL.

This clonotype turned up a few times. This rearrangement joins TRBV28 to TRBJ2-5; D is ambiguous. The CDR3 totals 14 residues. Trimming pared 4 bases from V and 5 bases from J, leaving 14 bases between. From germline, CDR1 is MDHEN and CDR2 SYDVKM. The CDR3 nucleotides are TGTGCCAGCAGTTCCCTTGGGCGTGGGGAGACCCAGTACTTC. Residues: CASSSLGRGETQYF.

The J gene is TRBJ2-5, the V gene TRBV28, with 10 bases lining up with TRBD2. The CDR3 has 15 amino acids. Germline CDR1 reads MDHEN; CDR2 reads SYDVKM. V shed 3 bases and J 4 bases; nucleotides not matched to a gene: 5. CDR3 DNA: TGTGCCAGCAGTTTTCAGCGGGGGGGCCGAGAGACCCAGTACTTC. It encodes CASSFQRGGRETQYF.

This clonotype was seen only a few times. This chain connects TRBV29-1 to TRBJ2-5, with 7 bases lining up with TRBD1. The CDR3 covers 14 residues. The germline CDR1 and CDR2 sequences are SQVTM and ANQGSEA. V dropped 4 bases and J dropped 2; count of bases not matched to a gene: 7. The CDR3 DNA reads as TGCAGCGTTGCTGTCCGGGACAGACAAGAGACCCAGTACTTC. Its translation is CSVAVRDRQETQYF. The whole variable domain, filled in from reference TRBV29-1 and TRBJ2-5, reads SAVISQKPSRDICQRGTSLTIQCQVDSQVTMMFWYRQQPGQSLTLIATANQGSEATYESGFVIDKFPISRPNLTFSTLTVSNMSPEDSSIYLCSVAVRDRQETQYFGPGTRLLVL.

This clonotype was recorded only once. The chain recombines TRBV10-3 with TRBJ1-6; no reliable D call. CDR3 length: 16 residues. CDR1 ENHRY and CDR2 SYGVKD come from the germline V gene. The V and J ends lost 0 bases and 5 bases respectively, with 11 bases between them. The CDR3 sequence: CAISESPGRDNSPLHF. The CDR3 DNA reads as TGTGCCATCAGTGAGTCGCCTGGACGAGATAATTCACCCCTCCACTTT.

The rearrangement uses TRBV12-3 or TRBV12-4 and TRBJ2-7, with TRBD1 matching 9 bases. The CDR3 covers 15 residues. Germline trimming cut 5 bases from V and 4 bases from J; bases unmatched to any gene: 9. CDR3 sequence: CASSAKPGQGYEQYF. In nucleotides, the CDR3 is TGTGCCAGCAGTGCTAAACCGGGACAGGGTTACGAGCAGTACTTC.

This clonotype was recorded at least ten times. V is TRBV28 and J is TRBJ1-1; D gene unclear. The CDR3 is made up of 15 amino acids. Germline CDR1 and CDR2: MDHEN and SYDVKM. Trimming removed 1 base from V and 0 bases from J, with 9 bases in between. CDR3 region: CASSLSGQLNTEAFF. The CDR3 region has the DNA TGTGCCAGCAGTTTATCCGGGCAGCTGAACACTGAAGCTTTCTTT. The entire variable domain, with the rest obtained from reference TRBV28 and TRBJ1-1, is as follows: DVKVTQSSRYLVKRTGEKVFLECVQDMDHENMFWYRQDPGLGLRLIYFSYDVKMKEKGDIPEGYSVSREKKERFSLILESASTNQTSMYLCASSLSGQLNTEAFFGQGTRLTVV.

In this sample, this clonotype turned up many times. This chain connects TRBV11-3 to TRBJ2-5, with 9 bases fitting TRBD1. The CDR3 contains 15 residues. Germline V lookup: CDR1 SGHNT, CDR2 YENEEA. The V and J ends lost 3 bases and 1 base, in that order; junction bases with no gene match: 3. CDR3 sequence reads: CASSLGTGLQETQYF. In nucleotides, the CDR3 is TGTGCCAGCAGCTTGGGGACAGGGCTCCAAGAGACCCAGTACTTC.

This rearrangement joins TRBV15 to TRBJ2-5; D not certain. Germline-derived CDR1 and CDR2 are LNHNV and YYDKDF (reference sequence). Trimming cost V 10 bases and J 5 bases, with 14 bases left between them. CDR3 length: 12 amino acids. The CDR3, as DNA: TGTGCCAGCAGTTTAATTGTGGAGACCCAGTACTTC. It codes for CASSLIVETQYF.